This passage covers 12 T cell receptor beta chains from one sample sequenced in a study of T-cell reconstitution after alpha-beta-depleted transplantation in children. Preparation of the TCRbeta library used unique molecular identifiers. TCRdb re-called the PCR reads with MiXCR, one entry per CDR3 protein. The sample yields over 150,000 distinct CDR3 sequences, approximately 7% seen once. Material: PBMCs, obtained before TCRalphabeta/CD19-depleted stem cell transplant. The receptors were gathered from a boy between 2 and 10 years old with acute lymphoblastic leukemia, due to receive a stem cell transplant.

This clonotype was detected many times. The chain employs TRBV3-1 and TRBJ2-7; D uncertain. Between the trimmed V and J ends, which lost 4 bases and 3 bases, there was a span of 7 bases. This CDR3 contains 12 residues. In germline, CDR1 is LGHDT, CDR2 YNNKEL (reference sequence). The CDR3 nucleotides are TGTGCCAGCAGCCCCACAGACTACGAGCAGTACTTC. It yields the protein CASSPTDYEQYF.

The chain joins TRBV29-1 to TRBJ2-4; a possible D gene is TRBD2 (6 bases). The CDR3 totals 16 residues. Germline V gene sequence: CDR1 SQVTM, CDR2 ANQGSEA. Trimming left V 6 bases short and J 0 bases short, with 18 bases between. Written as DNA, the CDR3 is TGCAGCGTCCGGGGGTCGGCTCAGGGAGCCAAAAACATTCAGTACTTC. Translation: CSVRGSAQGAKNIQYF.

This clonotype has at least ten counts. This chain links TRBV20-1 with TRBJ2-1; 8 bases are shared with TRBD2. The V gene end was trimmed by 5 bases and the J gene end by 6 bases; junction bases not matched to a gene: 12. CDR1 and CDR2 from the germline V gene are DFQATT and SNEGSKA (reference sequence). There are 15 residues in the CDR3. CDR3 DNA: TGCAGTGCTCCTTATAGCGGGAATGTGGGCAATGAGCAGTTCTTC. Encoded protein: CSAPYSGNVGNEQFF.

This clonotype has more than one count but fewer than ten. The gene calls are TRBV27 and TRBJ1-5; TRBD1 agrees at 7 bases. Unmatched junction bases numbered 2, after V lost 2 bases and J lost 4 bases. The length of the CDR3 is 14 residues. Germline values: CDR1 MNHEY, CDR2 SMNVEV (reference sequence). The chain's CDR3 is CASSLDRVNQPQHF. The CDR3 nucleotides read TGTGCCAGCAGTTTAGACAGGGTTAATCAGCCCCAGCATTTT.

This clonotype has only one observation. V usage is TRBV2 and J usage is TRBJ2-7; D unclear. CDR1 is SNHLY and CDR2 is FYNNEI in the germline V gene. Trimming removed 4 bases at V and 6 bases at J, with 4 bases between. This CDR3 is 10 amino acids long. The CDR3 sequence: CASSGPEQYF. The CDR3 nucleotides read TGTGCCAGCAGTGGTCCCGAGCAGTACTTC.

This clonotype was seen a handful of times. The V call is TRBV3-1, the J call TRBJ1-1; TRBD1 agrees at 10 bases. Trimming cost V 0 bases and J 5 bases; bases outside gene matches: 6. Germline V gene sequence: CDR1 LGHDT, CDR2 YNNKEL (reference sequence). CDR3 length equals 16 residues. CDR3 sequence (DNA): TGTGCCAGCAGCCAAGAACTGGGACAGGGGAGAACTGAAGCTTTCTTT. Its protein product is CASSQELGQGRTEAFF. Full variable domain (missing parts from reference TRBV3-1 and TRBJ1-1): DTAVSQTPKYLVTQMGNDKSIKCEQNLGHDTMYWYKQDSKKFLKIMFSYNNKELIINETVPNRFSPKSPDKAHLNLHINSLELGDSAVYFCASSQELGQGRTEAFFGQGTRLTVV.

The sample holds many counts of this clonotype. The chain is built from TRBV7-9 and TRBJ2-1; TRBD2 matches at 8 bases. Germline CDR1 and CDR2: SEHNR and FQNEAQ (reference sequence). This CDR3 region has 14 residues. The V segment lost 8 bases and the J segment 0 bases; nucleotides outside the gene matches: 3. The CDR3 loop is CASALAGSYNEQFF. CDR3 DNA sequence: TGTGCCAGCGCCCTAGCGGGCTCCTACAATGAGCAGTTCTTC. Full variable domain (remainder filled in from reference TRBV7-9 and TRBJ2-1): DTGVSQNPRHKITKRGQNVTFRCDPISEHNRLYWYRQTLGQGPEFLTYFQNEAQLEKSRLLSDRFSAERPKGSFSTLEIQRTEQGDSAMYLCASALAGSYNEQFFGPGTRLTVL.

The chain combines TRBV20-1 with TRBJ2-2; D remains unclear. Germline V lookup: CDR1 DFQATT, CDR2 SNEGSKA (reference sequence). CDR3 length: 14 residues. With 2 bases removed from V and 5 bases from J, the gap between germline ends came to 12 bases. CDR3: CSARRSPGTGELFF. The DNA for the CDR3 is TGCAGTGCTAGAAGGTCCCCCGGAACCGGGGAGCTGTTTTTT.

This clonotype showed up many times. This chain connects TRBV4-3 to TRBJ1-4, with TRBD1 as a possible D gene (5 bases). This CDR3 comprises 13 residues. CDR1 is LGHNA and CDR2 is YSLEER in the germline V gene. Trimming took 3 bases from V and 6 from J, leaving 8 bases between them. CDR3 in DNA: TGCGCCAGCAGCCAGCAGGGTGATGAAAAACTGTTTTTT. It is translated as CASSQQGDEKLFF.

This clonotype was seen at least ten times. The chain combines TRBV7-2 with TRBJ1-2; D is unclear. Trimming removed 4 bases from V and 2 bases from J, with 8 bases in between. The V gene's germline CDR1 is SGHTA and CDR2 FQGNSA. The length of the CDR3 is 13 residues. This CDR3 reads CASSSGLNYGYTF. Here the CDR3 DNA reads TGTGCCAGCAGCTCCGGACTCAACTATGGCTACACCTTC. The entire variable domain, with the rest obtained from reference TRBV7-2 and TRBJ1-2, is as follows: GAGVSQSPSNKVTEKGKDVELRCDPISGHTALYWYRQSLGQGLEFLIYFQGNSAPDKSGLPSDRFSAERTGGSVSTLTIQRTQQEDSAVYLCASSSGLNYGYTFGSGTRLTVV.

The chain links TRBV12-5 to TRBJ2-2, with unresolved D. Germline CDR1 reads LGHNT; CDR2 reads FRNRAP. V was pared by 6 bases and J by 1 base, with 3 bases between. This CDR3 is 12 amino acids long. Here the CDR3 reads CASGVNTGELFF. CDR3 in DNA: TGTGCTAGTGGGGTGAACACCGGGGAGCTGTTTTTT.

This chain links TRBV20-1 with TRBJ2-5, with D unresolved. Trimming took 6 bases from V and 5 from J, leaving 10 bases between them. Germline V lookup: CDR1 DFQATT, CDR2 SNEGSKA (reference sequence). This CDR3 region has 11 residues. Here the CDR3 reads CSAHNVETQYF. CDR3 coding DNA: TGCAGTGCCCACAACGTGGAGACCCAGTACTTC.